These T cell receptor beta chains were read from a single sample in a study of blood T cell repertoires in COVID-19. Sequencing used immunoSEQ multiplex PCR; TCRdb keeps in-frame clones, though not all of them. The table shows about 180,000 clones, with 80% to 90% occurring only once. The sequenced material came from peripheral blood. The receptors stem from a man aged 18-30 years who had recovered from COVID-19. Both conserved end residues are part of each CDR3. The order of the fields is D gene, clone size, V gene, J gene, CDR3 protein, CDR3 DNA. The D gene is left open where the match is weak. Where a row states a size, it is once, few, many or the class of an expanded clone; other rows omit it.

d_call: TRBD1; clone_size: NA; v_call: TRBV5-5; j_call: TRBJ1-2; cdr3_aa: CASSLGSAGGLANYGYTF; cdr3_nt: TGTGCCAGCAGCTTGGGATCTGCAGGGGGCCTAGCTAACTATGGCTACACCTTC
d_call: NA; clone_size: NA; v_call: TRBV5-1; j_call: TRBJ1-3; cdr3_aa: CASSLSGAGNTIYF; cdr3_nt: TGCGCCAGCAGCTTATCAGGGGCTGGAAACACCATATATTTT
d_call: NA; clone_size: NA; v_call: TRBV3-1/TRBV3-2; j_call: TRBJ2-7; cdr3_aa: CASSLRQMMGSYEQYF; cdr3_nt: TGTGCCAGCAGCCTTCGACAGATGATGGGGTCCTACGAGCAGTACTTC
d_call: TRBD2; clone_size: NA; v_call: TRBV3-1/TRBV3-2; j_call: TRBJ2-7; cdr3_aa: CASSPGASGSQRSYEQYF; cdr3_nt: TGTGCCAGCAGCCCAGGGGCTAGCGGGAGTCAAAGATCCTACGAGCAGTACTTC
d_call: TRBD1; clone_size: NA; v_call: TRBV2; j_call: TRBJ2-7; cdr3_aa: CASSADRGGREQYF; cdr3_nt: TGTGCCAGCTCGGCTGACAGGGGGGGAAGAGAGCAGTACTTC
d_call: TRBD2; clone_size: once; v_call: TRBV7-9; j_call: TRBJ2-2; cdr3_aa: CASSLDSGTNTGELFF; cdr3_nt: TGTGCCAGCAGCTTAGATAGCGGGACGAACACCGGGGAGCTGTTTTTT
d_call: NA; clone_size: NA; v_call: TRBV11-2; j_call: TRBJ2-7; cdr3_aa: CASSLISDLYEQYF; cdr3_nt: TGTGCCAGCAGCTTAATAAGCGATCTCTACGAGCAGTACTTC
d_call: TRBD1; clone_size: NA; v_call: TRBV6-5; j_call: TRBJ1-6; cdr3_aa: CASSTGTGGNSPLHF; cdr3_nt: TGTGCCAGCAGTACCGGGACAGGGGGGAATTCACCCCTCCACTTT
d_call: TRBD2; clone_size: NA; v_call: TRBV5-4; j_call: TRBJ2-5; cdr3_aa: CASSSALAGRQETQYF; cdr3_nt: TGTGCCAGCAGCTCGGCACTAGCGGGGCGACAAGAGACCCAGTACTTC
d_call: TRBD1; clone_size: NA; v_call: TRBV28; j_call: TRBJ2-5; cdr3_aa: CASRGQGGETQYF; cdr3_nt: TGTGCCAGCAGAGGACAGGGAGGAGAGACCCAGTACTTC
d_call: TRBD1; clone_size: few; v_call: TRBV7-2; j_call: TRBJ1-6; cdr3_aa: CASKRTGAPNSPLHF; cdr3_nt: TGTGCCAGCAAAAGGACAGGGGCCCCAAATTCACCCCTCCACTTT
d_call: NA; clone_size: NA; v_call: TRBV19; j_call: TRBJ2-5; cdr3_aa: CASSIQGREETQYF; cdr3_nt: TGTGCCAGTAGTATACAGGGGAGGGAAGAGACCCAGTACTTC
d_call: NA; clone_size: NA; v_call: TRBV11-2; j_call: TRBJ2-1; cdr3_aa: CASSLVALNEQFF; cdr3_nt: TGTGCCAGCAGCTTAGTGGCTCTCAATGAGCAGTTCTTC
d_call: NA; clone_size: few; v_call: TRBV15; j_call: TRBJ2-5; cdr3_aa: CATSRDTRATETQYF; cdr3_nt: TGTGCCACCAGCAGAGATACCAGGGCGACCGAGACCCAGTACTTC
d_call: NA; clone_size: NA; v_call: TRBV3-1/TRBV3-2; j_call: TRBJ2-1; cdr3_aa: CASSQDRLSSYNEQFF; cdr3_nt: TGTGCCAGCAGCCAAGATCGCCTTAGCTCCTACAATGAGCAGTTCTTC
d_call: NA; clone_size: NA; v_call: TRBV6-5; j_call: TRBJ2-4; cdr3_aa: CASSYSRENIQYF; cdr3_nt: TGTGCCAGCAGTTACTCGAGAGAAAACATTCAGTACTTC
d_call: NA; clone_size: NA; v_call: TRBV29-1; j_call: TRBJ1-4; cdr3_aa: CSVKGSPNEKLFF; cdr3_nt: TGCAGCGTGAAGGGGTCTCCTAATGAAAAACTGTTTTTT
d_call: NA; clone_size: NA; v_call: TRBV7-8; j_call: TRBJ2-4; cdr3_aa: CASSLDFHSGIRGLAKNIQYF; cdr3_nt: TGTGCCAGCAGCTTAGACTTCCACTCGGGGATTCGCGGCCTAGCCAAAAACATTCAGTACTTC
d_call: TRBD1; clone_size: NA; v_call: TRBV19; j_call: TRBJ2-3; cdr3_aa: CASSKGQGVDTQYF; cdr3_nt: TGTGCCAGTAGTAAAGGACAGGGGGTGGATACGCAGTATTTT
d_call: TRBD1; clone_size: once; v_call: TRBV7-6; j_call: TRBJ2-7; cdr3_aa: CASSPRTGLIYEQYF; cdr3_nt: TGTGCCAGCAGCCCCCGGACAGGGTTAATCTACGAGCAGTACTTC
d_call: NA; clone_size: NA; v_call: TRBV5-1; j_call: TRBJ1-1; cdr3_aa: CASSPWGRGMNTEAFF; cdr3_nt: TGCGCCAGCAGCCCATGGGGGAGGGGGATGAACACTGAAGCTTTCTTT
d_call: NA; clone_size: NA; v_call: TRBV12-5; j_call: TRBJ2-7; cdr3_aa: CASGLSFGVYEQYF; cdr3_nt: TGTGCTAGTGGTTTGTCTTTCGGGGTTTACGAGCAGTACTTC
d_call: TRBD2; clone_size: NA; v_call: TRBV7-7; j_call: TRBJ2-7; cdr3_aa: CASSPGLAAAYEQYF; cdr3_nt: TGTGCTAGCAGCCCGGGACTAGCGGCTGCCTACGAGCAGTACTTC
d_call: NA; clone_size: NA; v_call: TRBV30; j_call: TRBJ1-3; cdr3_aa: CAWRSTAGPTIYF; cdr3_nt: TGTGCCTGGAGGTCCACCGCAGGTCCTACCATATATTTT
d_call: TRBD1; clone_size: NA; v_call: TRBV6-5; j_call: TRBJ1-1; cdr3_aa: CASNRGNTEAFF; cdr3_nt: TGTGCCAGCAACAGGGGGAACACTGAAGCTTTCTTT
d_call: TRBD2; clone_size: NA; v_call: TRBV5-6; j_call: TRBJ2-1; cdr3_aa: CASSLLGTSGHNEQFF; cdr3_nt: TGTGCCAGCAGCTTGTTAGGGACTAGCGGCCACAATGAGCAGTTCTTC
d_call: NA; clone_size: NA; v_call: TRBV11-2; j_call: TRBJ2-5; cdr3_aa: CASSLSRDQETQYF; cdr3_nt: TGTGCCAGCAGCTTAAGCCGGGACCAAGAGACCCAGTACTTC
d_call: NA; clone_size: NA; v_call: TRBV27; j_call: TRBJ2-7; cdr3_aa: CASSFGGKGYEQYF; cdr3_nt: TGTGCCAGCAGTTTTGGCGGGAAAGGGTACGAGCAGTACTTC
d_call: TRBD2; clone_size: NA; v_call: TRBV7-9; j_call: TRBJ2-3; cdr3_aa: CASSFPGLAGTDTQYF; cdr3_nt: TGTGCCAGCAGCTTTCCGGGACTAGCGGGCACAGATACGCAGTATTTT
d_call: TRBD2; clone_size: NA; v_call: TRBV9; j_call: TRBJ2-3; cdr3_aa: CASSPIAGITDTQYF; cdr3_nt: TGTGCCAGCAGCCCGATAGCGGGGATCACAGATACGCAGTATTTT
d_call: TRBD1; clone_size: NA; v_call: TRBV18; j_call: TRBJ1-2; cdr3_aa: CASSRGGLNYGYTF; cdr3_nt: TGTGCCAGCTCACGAGGGGGCCTGAACTATGGCTACACCTTC
d_call: TRBD1; clone_size: NA; v_call: TRBV5-1; j_call: TRBJ1-2; cdr3_aa: CASSPTGGGGYTF; cdr3_nt: TGCGCCAGCAGCCCGACAGGGGGAGGGGGCTACACCTTC
d_call: NA; clone_size: NA; v_call: TRBV4-2; j_call: TRBJ1-1; cdr3_aa: CASSQDAVPNTEAFF; cdr3_nt: TGTGCCAGCAGCCAAGACGCAGTCCCCAACACTGAAGCTTTCTTT
d_call: NA; clone_size: NA; v_call: TRBV28; j_call: TRBJ1-2; cdr3_aa: CASSLWAAGGYTF; cdr3_nt: TGTGCCAGCAGTTTGTGGGCAGCGGGGGGCTACACCTTC
d_call: TRBD2; clone_size: NA; v_call: TRBV10-3; j_call: TRBJ2-5; cdr3_aa: CAIRGLAGGETQYF; cdr3_nt: TGTGCCATCCGTGGACTTGCGGGAGGGGAGACCCAGTACTTC
d_call: TRBD1; clone_size: once; v_call: TRBV11-2; j_call: TRBJ2-7; cdr3_aa: CASSLGTGVYEQYF; cdr3_nt: TGTGCCAGCAGCCTCGGGACAGGAGTCTACGAGCAGTACTTC
d_call: TRBD1; clone_size: few; v_call: TRBV25-1; j_call: TRBJ2-2; cdr3_aa: CASMRGLGPTGELFF; cdr3_nt: TGTGCCAGCATGAGGGGGCTAGGGCCAACCGGGGAGCTGTTTTTT